This T cell receptor beta chain was sequenced in a study of T cell responses to AZD1222 COVID-19 vaccine. Findings of the study overall: Scientists sampled the repertoires only once the peak T cell response had passed. Increases in Spike-specific TCR breadth and depth were seen after two AZD1222 doses.

Points on this clone: Antigen specificity is unknown.

The CDR3 consists of 11 residues. Germline CDR1 reads MDHEN; CDR2 reads SYDVKM. Measured with immunoSEQ multiplex PCR; TCRdb has only the in-frame clones, and not every one. The sample lists roughly 200,000 clones; 90% to 95% were seen once. This sequence joins TRBV28 and TRBJ1-1; D not certain. The input for sequencing was peripheral blood, taken 28 days after the second dose of the MenACWY control vaccine. This sequence originates from an adult who received the MenACWY meningococcal vaccine as a control. CDR3 sequence reads: CATNMNTEAFF. CDR3 nucleotide sequence: TGTGCGACAAATATGAACACTGAAGCTTTCTTT.